This TCR beta chain was sequenced for a study of regulatory T cells in long-lasting Graves disease (dated by TCRdb to the early 2020s). About the full investigation: In the newly diagnosed Graves' disease group, patients had been taking antithyroid drugs for less than 3 months. The study was conducted in China and was registered as a clinical trial. A total of roughly 35 samples underwent TCR sequencing: about 13 from persistent and 20 from newly diagnosed Graves' disease patients. Peripheral blood TCR sequencing and RNA sequencing compared persistent Graves' disease patients with newly diagnosed Graves' disease patients.

This clonotype was observed many times. What this receptor recognizes is not known. Base-call qualities are not available, and no considerably larger clone is one nucleotide away. The library was prepared using multiplex PCR. Sequencing instrument: Illumina HiSeq 4000. TCR beta libraries were built with iRepertoire HTBI primers and Arm-PCR amplification of CDR3 regions. PCR products were gel purified before sequencing. Per the original workflow: Gene usage analysis of CDR3 amino acid clonotypes relied on the roughly 58 TRBV and 12 to 15 TRBJ segments identified across samples. Filtered high-quality paired reads were merged into contigs using COPE and FqMerger. BLAST was used to align contigs to IMGT TRBV, TRBD and TRBJ reference genes, with CDR3 defined following IMGT. Any clonotype with a frequency above 0.1% was counted as a highly expanded clone. Repertoire diversity was measured by Shannon entropy, and V-J evenness by the Gini coefficient. A clonotype was considered public if more than one individual shared it. TCRdb ran its own pipeline on the public reads, namely fastp trimming at Q25 and MiXCR clone calling, and kept in-frame beta chains. Each CDR3 protein gets just one entry, which takes the most common genes and DNA from the rows behind it. In this record, the V and J calls reflect TCRdb's handling and not the investigators' own analysis. Within this sample are 360,000 or so distinct CDR3 sequences, with over 9.5% of them counted one time only. The leading ten clones occupy approximately 17% of the sample.

This specimen's time point label, interpreted: newly diagnosed GD, antithyroid drugs for less than 3 months. For both TCR sequencing and RNA sequencing, RNA was extracted from PBMCs using TRIzol. The diagnosis of Graves' disease followed American Thyroid Association guidelines. Patients for the study were recruited at an endocrinology department in Xi'an, China. Each patient gave about 10 milliliters of peripheral blood, collected in an EDTA anticoagulant tube. Ficoll Paque Plus density gradient separation was used to isolate PBMCs, and no additional T cell sorting was done. An Agilent 2100 Bioanalyzer and agarose gel were used to check RNA quality, while a NanoDrop 2000 measured RNA concentration. The cysteine opens and the phenylalanine closes a CDR3 of 15 amino acids. Only the CDR3 region is kept as DNA, spanning 45 bases read in frame from base 1. CDR1 is given as SGDLS and CDR2 as YYNGEE, both from the germline V gene. The germline V end is reduced by 1 base and the J end by 2 bases; junction bases left unmatched: 6.

The paper as a whole reports these results and caveats: Sequencing and analysis were limited to the TCR beta chain. Persistent patients shared more public clonotypes among themselves (approximately 2,500) than newly diagnosed patients did (over 950). As a limitation, the authors acknowledged that the small sample size may reduce accuracy. Compared with newly diagnosed patients, patients with persistent Graves' disease had lower TCR Shannon entropy and fewer highly expanded clones, which suggests clonal expansion. TRBV28, TRBJ1-2 and TRBJ2-5 were preferentially used in persistent disease, while TRBV20-1 and TRBJ2-1 were favored in newly diagnosed disease. The study examined only peripheral blood because the primary lesion, thyroid tissue, could not be accessed.

The same sample was also studied in work on T cells in Graves' hyperthyroidism and ophthalmopathy. Reported in the second study: Stable Graves' hyperthyroidism was defined as the absence of progression to ophthalmopathy over 18 months of follow-up. Hyperthyroidism patients were aged 18 to 65 years and newly diagnosed, with disease duration of less than 2 months. The study excluded patients with uncontrolled infections, other autoimmune diseases, pregnancy or lactation. Diagnoses relied on clinical symptoms, serum thyroxine and TRAb, thyroid ultrasound and orbital computed tomography. The TCR CDR3 was subjected to a first round of RT-PCR using the HTBI primer set and the Qiagen OneStep RT-PCR kit. Most expanded thyroid clonotypes (frequency above 0.001) were also detected in blood, suggesting blood repertoires may reflect thyroid immune responses. A model built on a 13 V-J signature distinguished ophthalmopathy from stable hyperthyroidism, reaching roughly 88% sensitivity and around 81% specificity in cross-validation and 80%/75% in testing. In validation, the model predicted progression to ophthalmopathy with roughly 66% sensitivity and over 72% specificity, a median of 6.5 months before onset. A discovery cohort of about 100 patients, about 40 with Graves' ophthalmopathy and 55 to 60 with stable Graves' hyperthyroidism, was used to find distinguishing TCR V-J signatures. Whether ophthalmopathy could be predicted prospectively was tested in an independent validation cohort made up of fewer than 20 hyperthyroidism patients plus 17 patients who later progressed to ophthalmopathy. The approximately 100 discovery patients were divided at random into training and test sets in a 7:3 ratio. Thyroid tissue and blood T-cell repertoires from six or seven Graves' hyperthyroidism patients were also compared in the study. Once sampling was done, hyperthyroidism patients were given methimazole at a starting dose of 30 mg daily, whereas ophthalmopathy patients were given high-dose intravenous methylprednisolone. Libraries were constructed in a second round of multiplex PCR, after which size selection and purification were performed. Sequencing of the libraries was done on an Illumina HiSeq2000 using paired-end 100 bp reads. SOAPnuke was used to process the raw data, throwing out any read that contained adapters or uncalled bases, had a mean Phred below 15, or lacked an exact constant-primer or identifier match. COPE v1.2.5 was used to merge the high-quality paired reads, and each unique nucleotide sequence was defined as a clonotype. MiTCR v1.1 was used to align the clonotypes against IMGT TRBV, TRBD and TRBJ reference segments. The analysis was restricted to V-J combinations with a frequency above 0.0001, which together covered 98% to 99.2% of the repertoires. The TCS score was defined as the ratio of F50 (clonal expansion) to E x V (chaos), calculated using BLOSUM62-based TCRdist between CDR3 peptides within each V-J. Welch's t-statistics and random forest reduced roughly 500 V-J features to 13, which were used in a naive Bayes classifier (R e1071). No statistical method was used to set the sample size in advance, and investigators knew the group allocation. TCR Vbeta CDR3 sequencing of around 130 peripheral blood samples (over 40 ophthalmopathy, about 74 hyperthyroidism and some 17 progressor patients) is reported in the paper.

The chain couples TRBV9 to TRBJ2-7; 7 central bases correspond to TRBD2. Specimen: peripheral blood mononuclear cells (PBMCs), collected at new diagnosis, from a patient treated with antithyroid drugs. The sequence came from a woman between 18 and 30 years old with Graves disease. Donor details come from another sample of the same person, matched by shared clones. Here is the DNA: TGTGCCAGCAGCGTATCGGCTAGCGGAACCTACGAGCAGTACTTC. Its protein is CASSVSASGTYEQYF.